The 28 T cell receptor beta chains presented below share a single source sample, sequenced in a study of control samples from healthy donors and cancer patients. Sequencing used immunoSEQ multiplex PCR; TCRdb keeps in-frame clones, though not all of them. The sample yields about 55,000 clones, around 97% seen once. What was sequenced was blood. The origin of the receptors is a woman in her twenties or thirties in good health.

The rearrangement uses TRBV25-1 and TRBJ1-5; D gene uncertain. V dropped 10 bases and J dropped 6 bases, with 7 bases sitting between them. Looked up from germline, CDR1 is MGHDK and CDR2 is SYGVNS. The CDR3 contains 10 residues. CDR3 DNA sequence: TGTGCCACCTCAGTTCAGCCCCAGCATTTT. This encodes CATSVQPQHF.

The chain carries TRBV24-1 and TRBJ2-1; D is ambiguous. Trimming removed 9 bases at V and 9 bases at J, with 5 bases between. This CDR3 is built from 9 residues. CDR1 is KGHDR, CDR2 SFDVKD, per germline. In DNA form, the CDR3 reads TGTGCCACCGGGCGTGAGCAGTTCTTC. Amino acid sequence: CATGREQFF.

This chain joins TRBV7-6 and TRBJ2-4; tentative D call: TRBD2 (6 bases). Trimming took off 5 bases at V and 9 bases at J, with 23 bases between the two ends. Per the germline V gene, CDR1 is SGHVS and CDR2 is FNYEAQ. This CDR3 spans 16 amino acids. The CDR3 nucleotides are TGTGCCAGCAGCCCCGTGGGGAGGAGGGAGCCCCGCATTCAGTACTTC. Translated, it gives CASSPVGRREPRIQYF.

The J gene is TRBJ1-1, the V gene TRBV7-9, with 9 bases matching TRBD1. With 4 bases clipped from V and 6 bases from J, the junction kept 9 bases outside the gene matches. The CDR3 has 15 residues. Germline V gene lookup returns CDR1 SEHNR and CDR2 FQNEAQ (reference sequence). The CDR3 protein is CASSSIRTGASEAFF. As DNA, the CDR3 is TGTGCCAGCAGCTCTATAAGGACAGGGGCTTCTGAAGCTTTCTTT.

The chain's CDR3 is CASSHDREQETQYF. The CDR3 bases are TGTGCCAGCAGCCACGACAGGGAACAAGAGACCCAGTACTTC. V and J are TRBV7-6 and TRBJ2-5, with TRBD1 identical over 7 bases. Germline V CDR1 and CDR2: SGHVS, FNYEAQ. This CDR3 has 14 amino acids. The V segment lost 5 bases and the J segment 2 bases; nucleotides outside the gene matches: 5.

The rearrangement uses TRBV28 and TRBJ2-2; the D gene could be TRBD1 or TRBD2 (5 bases each). The CDR3 extends over 14 amino acids. Germline V gene lookup returns CDR1 MDHEN and CDR2 SYDVKM. V was shortened by 5 bases and J by 2 bases, with 9 bases between the two germline ends. In DNA, the CDR3 is TGTGCCAGCAGTCTGGGGGATAACACCGGGGAGCTGTTTTTT. This sequence encodes CASSLGDNTGELFF.

The chain links TRBV5-1 to TRBJ2-3, with TRBD1 matching over 8 bases. The V segment lost 4 bases and the J segment 4 bases; nucleotides outside the gene matches: 8. This CDR3 is built from 15 residues. Germline values: CDR1 SGHRS, CDR2 YFSETQ. The CDR3 here is CASSEEGQGSDTQYF. The CDR3 nucleotides read TGCGCCAGCAGCGAGGAAGGACAGGGCTCAGATACGCAGTATTTT.

The chain couples TRBV28 to TRBJ1-4; the D is unclear. Germline V gives CDR1 MDHEN, CDR2 SYDVKM. V was cut by 10 bases and J by 0 bases, with 9 bases left in between. The CDR3 contains 13 residues. The CDR3 reads CATQHATNEKLFF. The DNA for the CDR3 is TGTGCCACGCAACACGCAACTAATGAAAAACTGTTTTTT.

The count of this clone is one. The J gene is TRBJ2-7, the V gene TRBV30, with TRBD1 matching over 11 bases. Per the germline V gene, CDR1 is GTSNPN and CDR2 is SVGIG (reference sequence). Trimming cost V 0 bases and J 6 bases; bases outside gene matches: 13. The CDR3 is made up of 17 amino acids. The CDR3, as DNA: TGTGCCTGGAGTGTACCCTCAGGGTGGGGACAGGGGGTCGAGCAGTACTTC. Translating it yields CAWSVPSGWGQGVEQYF.

CDR3 coding DNA: TGCGCCAGCAGTGCACCGGGGCCATCAGATACGCAGTATTTT. Protein product: CASSAPGPSDTQYF. The chain links TRBV10-2 to TRBJ2-3, with D perhaps matching TRBD1 or TRBD2 (5 bases each). Germline V gene data show CDR1 as WSHSY and CDR2 as SAAADI. This CDR3 has 14 amino acids. V lost 4 bases to trimming and J lost 4 bases, with 12 bases between them.

This chain connects TRBV6-5 to TRBJ2-2; D call uncertain. V was shortened by 4 bases and J by 5 bases, with 8 bases between the two germline ends. Looked up from germline, CDR1 is MNHEY and CDR2 is SVGAGI. The CDR3 is made up of 13 amino acids. CDR3 DNA sequence: TGTGCCAGCAGTTTCCCGTATACCGGGGAGCTGTTTTTT. Translation: CASSFPYTGELFF.

The gene calls are TRBV7-6 and TRBJ2-3; 8 positions match TRBD2. From germline, CDR1 is SGHVS and CDR2 FNYEAQ. V trimming: 10 bases; J trimming: 0 bases; junction bases outside the gene matches: 9. The CDR3 length is 15 residues. The CDR3 here is CATTRAGASTDTQYF. Written as DNA, the CDR3 is TGTGCCACTACCCGAGCGGGAGCGAGCACAGATACGCAGTATTTT.

This clone was seen a handful of times. The rearrangement uses TRBV12-3 or TRBV12-4 and TRBJ1-5; D is unclear. The CDR3 consists of 13 residues. Between the trimmed V and J ends, which lost 6 bases and 4 bases, there was a span of 10 bases. CDR3 nucleotide sequence: TGTGCCAGCAGAGGCGGGAGAAATCAGCCCCAGCATTTT. Encoded protein: CASRGGRNQPQHF.

The V gene is TRBV29-1, the J gene TRBJ1-2, with D possibly matching TRBD1 (5 bases). Per germline, CDR1 SQVTM and CDR2 ANQGSEA. The CDR3 runs to 12 residues. Trimming shortened V by 8 bases and J by 2 bases, and 12 bases separated the two germline ends. The CDR3 is CSIPWGNYGYTF. Written as DNA, the CDR3 is TGCAGCATTCCCTGGGGGAACTATGGCTACACCTTC.

The chain combines TRBV7-8 with TRBJ1-2, with 8 bases lining up with TRBD1. V shed 5 bases and J 4 bases; nucleotides not matched to a gene: 6. This CDR3 spans 14 amino acids. The germline CDR1 and CDR2 sequences are SGHVS and FQNEAQ. The CDR3 nucleotides read TGTGCCAGCAGCATGACAGACAGGGGCTATGGCTACACCTTC. Amino acids: CASSMTDRGYGYTF.

This clone came up once. V usage is TRBV15 and J usage is TRBJ1-2; D is uncertain. Germline V gives CDR1 LNHNV, CDR2 YYDKDF (reference sequence). This CDR3 has 15 amino acids. Trimming took off 6 bases at V and 4 bases at J, with 18 bases between the two ends. The DNA of the CDR3 is TGTGCCACCAGTATTCTTACCGGGTCCCCCTATGGCTACACCTTC. It translates to CATSILTGSPYGYTF.

The rearrangement uses TRBV6-1 and TRBJ2-2; D may match TRBD1 or TRBD2 (5 bases each). The CDR3 is 15 residues long. Trimming removed 0 bases at V and 9 bases at J, with 14 bases between. CDR1 is MNHNS, CDR2 SASEGT, per germline. For the CDR3, the DNA is TGTGCCAGCAGTGAAGCCGGGACGGGGCTCAGGGAGCTGTTTTTT. Residues: CASSEAGTGLRELFF.

The rearrangement joins TRBV6-6 to TRBJ2-7; 12 bases are a match to TRBD2. J lost 2 bases, V lost 5 bases, and 10 bases had no gene match. Looked up from germline, CDR1 is MNHNY and CDR2 is SVGAGI (reference sequence). The CDR3 has 17 residues. The CDR3 sequence: CASSPGLAGPRTYEQYF. The CDR3 bases are TGTGCCAGCAGTCCCGGACTAGCGGGACCCCGAACCTACGAGCAGTACTTC.

The chain joins TRBV19 to TRBJ2-5, with a possible D match to TRBD1 (6 bases). V shed 1 base and J shed 5 bases, with 14 bases lying between them. CDR1 is LNHDA and CDR2 is SQIVND in the germline V gene (reference sequence). This CDR3 is 15 amino acids long. The CDR3: CASSIGSRGGETQYF. The CDR3 coding sequence is TGTGCCAGTAGTATAGGAAGCAGGGGCGGGGAGACCCAGTACTTC.

V and J are TRBV5-5 and TRBJ2-1, with D possibly TRBD1 on 7 matching bases. The ends were cut back, 4 bases at V and 5 bases at J, with 13 bases in the middle. The CDR3 is 14 residues long. Germline V gene sequence: CDR1 SGHKS, CDR2 YYEKEE (reference sequence). CDR3 sequence (DNA): TGTGCCAGCAGCGCGGGACAGCCGAACAATGAGCAGTTCTTC. Its translation is CASSAGQPNNEQFF. The whole variable domain, filled in from reference TRBV5-5 and TRBJ2-1, reads DAGVTQSPTHLIKTRGQQVTLRCSPISGHKSVSWYQQVLGQGPQFIFQYYEKEERGRGNFPDRFSARQFPNYSSELNVNALLLGDSALYLCASSAGQPNNEQFFGPGTRLTVL.

The chain recombines TRBV6-1 with TRBJ2-1; D perhaps matches TRBD2 (6 bases). Trimming left V 0 bases short and J 4 bases short, with 22 bases between. The CDR3 consists of 19 residues. The germline gives CDR1 MNHNS, CDR2 SASEGT. CDR3: CASSEAWALGGGRYNEQFF. In nucleotides, the CDR3 is TGTGCCAGCAGTGAAGCTTGGGCATTGGGGGGAGGCCGTTACAATGAGCAGTTCTTC.

The gene calls are TRBV27 and TRBJ1-2, with 10 nucleotides matching TRBD1. Trimming took 4 bases from V and 4 from J; bases not matched to a gene: 6. The CDR3 spans 15 residues. Germline loops: CDR1 MNHEY, CDR2 SMNVEV (reference sequence). CDR3 sequence: CASSWGQGSVYGYTF. The CDR3 DNA follows: TGTGCCAGCAGTTGGGGACAGGGGTCTGTCTATGGCTACACCTTC.

The V gene is TRBV11-2, the J gene TRBJ1-6; D is ambiguous. With 7 bases removed from V and 5 bases from J, the gap between germline ends came to 21 bases. This CDR3 is 17 amino acids long. Germline assignment: CDR1 SGHAT and CDR2 FQNNGV. The CDR3 here is CASTKDAIVSDNSPLHF. CDR3 DNA: TGTGCCAGCACCAAAGATGCGATAGTTTCCGATAATTCACCCCTCCACTTT.

The chain employs TRBV5-4 and TRBJ2-7, with D possibly matching TRBD1 (6 bases). The CDR3 length is 14 residues. Looked up from germline, CDR1 is SGHNT and CDR2 is YYREEE (reference sequence). With 0 bases removed from V and 3 bases from J, the gap between germline ends came to 10 bases. This CDR3 is CASSLGQDDYEQYF. CDR3 nucleotide sequence: TGTGCCAGCAGCTTGGGACAGGATGACTACGAGCAGTACTTC.

This clone was seen a few times. CDR3 residues: CASSPEAGEETQYF. Written as DNA, the CDR3 is TGTGCCAGCAGCCCGGAGGCGGGAGAAGAGACCCAGTACTTC. The chain couples TRBV3-1 (or the pseudogene TRBV3-2) to TRBJ2-5; 7 bases align to TRBD2. The CDR3 contains 14 residues. V dropped 4 bases and J dropped 3; count of bases not matched to a gene: 5. Looked up from germline, CDR1 is LGHDT and CDR2 is YNNKEL (reference sequence).

This chain links TRBV9 with TRBJ2-5; 8 bases map to TRBD1. The V and J ends lost 4 bases and 5 bases, in that order; junction bases with no gene match: 10. The CDR3 extends over 15 amino acids. Germline V gene sequence: CDR1 SGDLS, CDR2 YYNGEE. The CDR3, as DNA: TGTGCCAGCAGCCTTCGGACAGGGAAGATGGAGACCCAGTACTTC. Translating it yields CASSLRTGKMETQYF. The full variable domain, rest sourced from reference TRBV9 and TRBJ2-5, is DSGVTQTPKHLITATGQRVTLRCSPRSGDLSVYWYQQSLDQGLQFLIQYYNGEERAKGNILERFSAQQFPDLHSELNLSSLELGDSALYFCASSLRTGKMETQYFGPGTRLLVL.

The V call is TRBV5-6, the J call TRBJ2-1; 7 nucleotides agree with TRBD1. The CDR3 has 14 amino acids. CDR1 is SGHDT and CDR2 is YYEEEE in the germline V gene. The V gene end was trimmed by 4 bases and the J gene end by 9 bases; junction bases not matched to a gene: 10. DNA of the CDR3: TGTGCCAGCAGCGACGGACTGTCAGGGGGTGAGCAGTTCTTC. Its translation is CASSDGLSGGEQFF.

This chain uses TRBV5-4 with TRBJ2-2, with D possibly matching TRBD1 (7 bases). CDR3 size: 15 residues. Trimming took 4 bases from V and 0 from J, leaving 10 bases between them. In germline, CDR1 is SGHNT, CDR2 YYREEE (reference sequence). The DNA for the CDR3 is TGTGCCAGCAGCGCGGGGACAGCGAACACCGGGGAGCTGTTTTTT. Translated: CASSAGTANTGELFF.